A selection of T cell receptor beta chains follows, all from one sample in a study of blood T cell repertoires in COVID-19. This table comes from immunoSEQ multiplex PCR, and its TCRdb copy is limited to in-frame clones, with some not included. The table records a few hundred thousand clones, roughly 87% of them present only once. Material: PBMCs or T cells enriched from blood (not recorded which). Receptor source: a woman younger than 45 who had recovered from COVID-19. Both conserved end residues are part of each CDR3.

V gene	J gene	CDR3 protein
TRBV6-1	TRBJ2-6	CASSEDSSGANVLTF
TRBV7-2	TRBJ2-3	CASSLVSGGYADTQYF
TRBV29-1	TRBJ1-6	CSVRRTGDSPLHF
TRBV19	TRBJ1-1	CASSASNRFPNTEAFF
TRBV9	TRBJ2-3	CASSAAASPTDTQYF
TRBV4-1	TRBJ2-7	CASKPQAGAYEQYF
TRBV7-2	TRBJ1-6	CASSLIRDSSPLHF
TRBV11-2	TRBJ2-3	CASSLDHRETDTQYF
TRBV4-2	TRBJ2-3	CASSPIGLAGDEYGTDTQYF
TRBV27	TRBJ2-7	CASSSTFYEQYF
TRBV6-2/TRBV6-3	TRBJ1-2	CASSWGGYGYTF
TRBV7-8	TRBJ2-1	CASSVPRRGGFDEQFF
TRBV24-1	TRBJ2-1	CATSGQGGRSYNEQFF
TRBV7-2	TRBJ1-5	CASSFGGASNQPQHF
TRBV5-4	TRBJ2-3	CASSFQGSSTDTQYF
TRBV5-6	TRBJ2-5	CASSFSGRAGETQYF
TRBV5-5	TRBJ1-1	CASRETGGARSGEAFF
TRBV3-1/TRBV3-2	TRBJ2-1	CASSQGVGRATYNEQFF
TRBV7-2	TRBJ1-6	CASSLAPGSPLHF
TRBV27	TRBJ2-1	CASGGWQEAYNEQFF
TRBV11-3	TRBJ1-4	CASSLLLRVSYEKLFF
TRBV28	TRBJ2-3	CASRGDRLSSTDTQYF
TRBV19	TRBJ1-5	CASSPGAGASNQPQHF
TRBV11-2	TRBJ2-2	CASTVGVDTGELFF
TRBV10-3	TRBJ1-3	CAISGGTVGNTIYF
TRBV6-2/TRBV6-3	TRBJ1-2	CASSYSRDRGRDGYTF
TRBV4-1	TRBJ1-2	CASSQDGQYYGYTF
TRBV28	TRBJ2-2	CASRRVTGELFF
TRBV30	TRBJ2-5	CAWRDRETQYF
TRBV27	TRBJ2-7	CASSLSVPGAGGYINEQYF
TRBV27	TRBJ1-1	CASRGTALAEAFF
TRBV30	TRBJ1-6	CAWSTGWGSPLHF
TRBV5-6	TRBJ1-2	CASSRAPGQTYGYTF
TRBV3-1/TRBV3-2	TRBJ1-2	CASSQGALRYYGYTF
TRBV28	TRBJ2-3	CASSLDFRGRSTDTQYF
TRBV13	TRBJ2-1	CASSFGGQVYNEQFF
TRBV29-1	TRBJ2-1	CSVSLSGGYNEQFF
TRBV7-9	TRBJ1-1	CASSLGGSEAFF
TRBV21-1	TRBJ1-2	CASSKESQEFDRNYGYTF